The present entry profiles one TCR beta chain with its context. Its antigen is undetermined. At deep level, the assay was performed. Here immunoSEQ multiplex PCR was the method, and the copy in TCRdb shows in-frame clones only, minus some. The repertoire holds about 330,000 clones, with around 74% as singletons. The CDR3 length is 14 residues. V dropped 3 bases and J dropped 2 bases, with 8 bases sitting between them. Germline V CDR1 and CDR2: LNHDA, SQIVND (reference sequence). This entry is derived from a study of shared clonotypes between healthy human individuals. Overall study findings and caveats: What naive subsets generally showed was a larger estimated richness than memory subsets showed. Among donors, sharing of clonotypes was expected to be affected by sequencing depth. Between a handful of donors, naive CD4 clonotypes were shared at a level of approximately 5%.

The clonotype originates from a man younger than 40 in good health. Specimen: memory CD4+ T cells sorted from blood. Noted subset: CD45RA-negative fraction. V gene TRBV19 combines with J gene TRBJ1-5, with D maybe TRBD1 (5 bases). CDR3: CASSIVQGNQPQHF. CDR3 nucleotide sequence: TGTGCCAGTAGTATCGTACAGGGCAATCAGCCCCAGCATTTT.